This record looks at one T cell receptor beta chain sequence and its context. This sample was taken from a study of blood T cell repertoires in COVID-19. The wider study: Sites across the United States, Italy and Spain contributed samples from acute and convalescent COVID-19. PBMCs, B-cell-depleted T cells, or T cells were the source of the cDNA or gDNA that made up the material.

In the original processing: Amplifying reference gene primers gave estimates of nucleated cell counts. The protocol was immunoSEQ multiplex PCR, while the TCRdb copy is restricted to in-frame clones and leaves out a portion. V, J and clone size derive from that table, while D and trimming were established from the DNA sequence. Here the sample spans 40,000 or so clones, 90% to 95% being singletons. The CDR3 runs 12 residues. CDR1 is SGHRS, CDR2 YFSETQ, per germline. V lost 3 bases and J lost 3, with 7 bases in between. This clonotype originated in a man aged 50 to 60 with active COVID-19. The chain has TRBV5-1 and TRBJ2-7; no reliable D call. Specimen: peripheral blood. Here the CDR3 DNA reads TGCGCCAGCAGCTCTCACAGCTACGAGCAGTACTTC. Protein: CASSSHSYEQYF.